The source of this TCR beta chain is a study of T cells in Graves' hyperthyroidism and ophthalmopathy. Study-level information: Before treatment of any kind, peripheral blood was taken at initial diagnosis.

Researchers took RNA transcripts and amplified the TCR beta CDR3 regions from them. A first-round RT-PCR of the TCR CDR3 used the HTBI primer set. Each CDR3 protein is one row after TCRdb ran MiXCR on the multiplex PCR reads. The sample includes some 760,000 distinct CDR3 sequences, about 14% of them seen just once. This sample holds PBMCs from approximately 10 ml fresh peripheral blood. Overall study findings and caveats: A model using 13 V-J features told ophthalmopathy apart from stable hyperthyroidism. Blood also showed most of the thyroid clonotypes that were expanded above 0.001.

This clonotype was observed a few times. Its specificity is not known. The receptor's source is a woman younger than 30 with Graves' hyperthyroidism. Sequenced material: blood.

CDR3 DNA: TGTGCCACCAGTGATGCCGGGACAGGGTATGGCTACACCTTC. Residues: CATSDAGTGYGYTF. The chain is built from TRBV24-1 and TRBJ1-2; 9 bases are shared with TRBD1. The CDR3 is 14 residues long. Losses at the gene ends were 3 bases for V and 5 bases for J; bases not matched to a gene: 3. CDR1 and CDR2 (germline): KGHDR, SFDVKD.